The sequence of this T cell receptor (beta chain) was determined in a study of a mutant IDH1 vaccine in newly diagnosed glioma. Study at large: During weeks 1, 3, 5, 7, 11, 15, 19 and 23, patients received eight vaccinations. Vaccines were begun 4-6 weeks after radiotherapy alone, or with temozolomide cycles. Standard pretreatment was either radiotherapy, temozolomide, or, for most, radiochemotherapy with temozolomide. Study-wide points: Immune responses induced by the vaccine were seen in roughly 93% of patients, spanning multiple MHC alleles.

V lost 4 bases, J lost 5 bases, and 9 bases lay in between. The CDR3 sequence is 13 residues long. Germline V gives CDR1 LNHDA, CDR2 SQIVND (reference sequence). Produced via immunoSEQ multiplex PCR; TCRdb's table is partial and in-frame only. Of about 82,000 clones listed, about 82% are singletons. As concerns this clone: Antigen: not known.

Indicated time point: week 23, last vaccination. Each dose delivered 300 ug of mutant IDH1 20-mer peptide subcutaneously with imiquimod. The chain uses TRBV19 and TRBJ2-1; D is uncertain. The sequence was obtained from a man aged 25-45 years with glioma. Some clones in this sample may be carry-over from other donors' samples. The sample was PBMCs, taken from a glioma patient whose treatment included an IDH1 peptide vaccine. CDR3 in amino acids: CASSTSLNNEQFF. CDR3 bases: TGTGCCAGTAGTACCTCCCTGAACAATGAGCAGTTCTTC.